This section outlines one T cell receptor beta chain sequence together with its context. What it binds is not known. The beta constant-region primer was an equimolar mix of two oligonucleotides covering TRBC1 and TRBC2. The ligated cDNA underwent four PCR rounds using SP2 and nested alpha and beta constant-region primers. TCRdb redid the calling of the UMI-ligation and nested PCR reads with MiXCR, one entry per CDR3 protein. The sample lists about 22,000 distinct CDR3 sequences; roughly 9.1% were seen once. From germline, CDR1 is MDHEN and CDR2 SYDVKM. The CDR3 loop spans 16 amino acids. V was pared by 3 bases and J by 0 bases, with 12 bases between. The data belong to a study of naive and memory T cell subsets. CD4 T cells were positively selected, then CD8 T cells from the CD4-negative fraction. Cells stained for CD3, CD4, CD8, CD45RA and CD27 were sorted into four subsets. Findings and limits, study-wide: In naive cells, over 85% of TCR sequences were seen only once.

The sequencing input was central memory CD8+ T cells from blood. This TCR derives from a human donor in good health. The chain carries TRBV28 and TRBJ1-3, with D unresolved. CDR3 DNA sequence: TGTGCCAGCAGTTTGTTGTTCGGGAGCTCTGGAAACACCATATATTTT. Residues: CASSLLFGSSGNTIYF.